This T cell receptor beta chain was identified in a study of T-cell memory formation after mild COVID-19. Study context: Clusters were largely donor specific.

On this clonotype itself: Its cognate antigen is unknown.

TCR alpha and TCR beta cDNA libraries with sample barcodes and UMIs came from 5'RACE using constant-segment primers. MiXCR, run by TCRdb on the 5' RACE reads, gives a single entry per CDR3 protein. This sample has about 180,000 distinct CDR3 sequences, with roughly 20% found just once. The length of the CDR3 is 13 residues. V was cut by 6 bases and J by 9 bases, with 15 bases left in between. Broader study findings: Pre-infection memory held some responding clones, suggesting pre-existing cross-reactive T cells responded. Clones that contracted clustered mainly in CM and EM if CD4+ and in EMRA if CD8+.

Source material: PBMCs or a T cell subset sorted from them (not recorded which). The chain employs TRBV12-3 or TRBV12-4 and TRBJ1-3; D uncertain. The sequence came from a man between 18 and 29 years old who had mild COVID-19 (a few samples of this study predate the infection). Cell type and time point are not known. CDR3 bases: TGTGCCAGCAGACAAGTCTTAATCGGCACCATATATTTT. Its protein product is CASRQVLIGTIYF.